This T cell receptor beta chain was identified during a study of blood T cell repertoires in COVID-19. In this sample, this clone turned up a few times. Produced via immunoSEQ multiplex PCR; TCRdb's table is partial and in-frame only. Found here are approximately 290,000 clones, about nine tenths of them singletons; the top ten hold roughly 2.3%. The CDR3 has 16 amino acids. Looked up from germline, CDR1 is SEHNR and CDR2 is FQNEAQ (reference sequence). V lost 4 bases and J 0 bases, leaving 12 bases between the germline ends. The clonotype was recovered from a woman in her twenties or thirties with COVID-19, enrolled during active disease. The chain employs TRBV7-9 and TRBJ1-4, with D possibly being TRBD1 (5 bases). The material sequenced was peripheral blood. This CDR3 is CASSSPKTATNEKLFF. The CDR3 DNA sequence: TGTGCCAGCAGCTCGCCAAAGACAGCAACTAATGAAAAACTGTTTTTT.